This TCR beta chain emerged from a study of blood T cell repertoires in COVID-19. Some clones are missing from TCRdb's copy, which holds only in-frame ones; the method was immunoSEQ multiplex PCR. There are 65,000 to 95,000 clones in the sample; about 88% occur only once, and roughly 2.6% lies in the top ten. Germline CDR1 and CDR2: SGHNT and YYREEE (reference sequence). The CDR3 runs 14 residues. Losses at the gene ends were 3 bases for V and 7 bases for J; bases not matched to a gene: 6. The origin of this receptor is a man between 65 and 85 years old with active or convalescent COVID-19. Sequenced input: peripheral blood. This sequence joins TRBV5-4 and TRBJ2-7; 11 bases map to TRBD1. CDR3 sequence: CASSYGQGAGEQYF. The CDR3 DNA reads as TGTGCCAGCAGCTACGGACAGGGGGCCGGAGAGCAGTACTTC.